This entry concerns a single TCR beta chain. CDR3 length equals 17 residues. Germline CDR1 KGHSH, CDR2 LQKENI. V was pared by 0 bases and J by 2 bases, with 7 bases of the junction left unmatched. The sample belongs to a study of T cells after somatic rescue of genetic block. Assay: immunoSEQ multiplex PCR; the TCRdb copy retains only in-frame clones and omits some. The table includes 12,000 or so clones, roughly two thirds detected once. Sequencing was carried out using peripheral blood mononuclear cells (PBMCs). The rearrangement links TRBV18 to TRBJ2-4, with 7 nucleotides matching TRBD2. This TCR was sampled from a boy younger than 18. CDR3 nucleotide sequence: TGTGCCAGCTCACCACCTAGCGGGTCCTGGTCCAAAAACATTCAGTACTTC. It encodes CASSPPSGSWSKNIQYF.